This T cell receptor (beta chain) appears in the sequencing data of a study of human T cells and chemical hapten exposure. Study overall: For the roughly 24-week duration of the study, patients were given weekly doses of diphenylcyclopropenone on the scalp.

Deletions cut 0 bases from V and 8 bases from J, with 12 bases between. CDR3 size: 14 residues. Germline V CDR1 and CDR2: SGHRS, YFSETQ. As to time point: pre-sensitization, week 0. Sample treatment: therapeutic diphenylcyclopropenone sensitization with weekly scalp DPC. Alopecia patients deemed DPC-suitable, aged 18 to 70, excluding pregnancy. Study-level points and caveats: Following DPC sensitization, TCRs present above 1 in 1000 frequency showed no change.

On this clonotype itself: The antigen is undetermined.

Authors' processing steps: Sample TCR totals centred on a median of around 93,000, ranging about 23,224 to 690,600. TCRdb recomputed calls from the RACE reads with MiXCR, one row per CDR3 protein. For this entry, the V and J calls and clone size follow TCRdb and not the study's own pipeline. This sample has 180,000 or so distinct CDR3 sequences, with just under 30% found just once. V and J are TRBV5-1 and TRBJ2-1, with a tentative D call TRBD2 (6 bases). The sample here was whole blood, taken in connection with sensitization to the hapten diphenylcyclopropenone (DPC). The sequence was obtained from a woman in her 30s with alopecia areata. Some clones in this sample may be carry-over from other donors' samples. For the CDR3, the DNA is TGCGCCAGCAGCTTGGGACAAACGGGGGATGAGCAGTTCTTC. It encodes CASSLGQTGDEQFF.